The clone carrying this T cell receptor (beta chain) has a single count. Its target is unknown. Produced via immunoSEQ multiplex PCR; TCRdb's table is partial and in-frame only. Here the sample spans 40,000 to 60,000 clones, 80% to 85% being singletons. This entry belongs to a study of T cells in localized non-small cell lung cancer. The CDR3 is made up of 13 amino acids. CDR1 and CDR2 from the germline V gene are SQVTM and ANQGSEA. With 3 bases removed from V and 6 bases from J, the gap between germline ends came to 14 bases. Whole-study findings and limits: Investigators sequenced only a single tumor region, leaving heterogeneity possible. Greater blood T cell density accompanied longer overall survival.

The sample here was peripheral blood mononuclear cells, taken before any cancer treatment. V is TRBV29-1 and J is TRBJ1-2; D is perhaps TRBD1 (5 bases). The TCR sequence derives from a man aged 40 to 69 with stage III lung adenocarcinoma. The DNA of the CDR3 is TGCAGCGTTGATAAGGGATGGGGGGATGGCTACACCTTC. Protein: CSVDKGWGDGYTF.